This paragraph covers one T cell receptor beta chain sequence. Its antigen is unknown. The authors reverse transcribed all of the isolated RNA, so sequencing captured expressed TCRB transcripts. Sequenced naive, central memory and regulatory T cell samples produced an average of approximately 3.5 million reads. Clones were sequenced by immunoSEQ multiplex PCR, and TCRdb holds only the in-frame ones, with some missing. The table shows over 700,000 clones, with 17% occurring only once. This specimen comes from a study of beta chain features in type 1 diabetes. General observations from the study: Researchers report that Type 1 diabetes patients had moderately but significantly shorter TCRB CDR3s across all four CD4+ subsets. Patients and controls would be equally affected if PCR favored shorter templates.

Trimming cost V 2 bases and J 6 bases; bases outside gene matches: 8. Germline V gene lookup returns CDR1 LGHNA and CDR2 YSLEER. CDR3 length equals 16 residues. The receptor was isolated from a woman aged 18-35 years in good health. This sequence joins TRBV4-3 and TRBJ2-3, with TRBD2 matching 10 bases. Input material: naive CD4+ T cells from blood. The CDR3 bases are TGCGCCAGCAGCCAAATATTAGCGGGAGGCGTCGATACGCAGTATTTT. The encoded protein is CASSQILAGGVDTQYF.